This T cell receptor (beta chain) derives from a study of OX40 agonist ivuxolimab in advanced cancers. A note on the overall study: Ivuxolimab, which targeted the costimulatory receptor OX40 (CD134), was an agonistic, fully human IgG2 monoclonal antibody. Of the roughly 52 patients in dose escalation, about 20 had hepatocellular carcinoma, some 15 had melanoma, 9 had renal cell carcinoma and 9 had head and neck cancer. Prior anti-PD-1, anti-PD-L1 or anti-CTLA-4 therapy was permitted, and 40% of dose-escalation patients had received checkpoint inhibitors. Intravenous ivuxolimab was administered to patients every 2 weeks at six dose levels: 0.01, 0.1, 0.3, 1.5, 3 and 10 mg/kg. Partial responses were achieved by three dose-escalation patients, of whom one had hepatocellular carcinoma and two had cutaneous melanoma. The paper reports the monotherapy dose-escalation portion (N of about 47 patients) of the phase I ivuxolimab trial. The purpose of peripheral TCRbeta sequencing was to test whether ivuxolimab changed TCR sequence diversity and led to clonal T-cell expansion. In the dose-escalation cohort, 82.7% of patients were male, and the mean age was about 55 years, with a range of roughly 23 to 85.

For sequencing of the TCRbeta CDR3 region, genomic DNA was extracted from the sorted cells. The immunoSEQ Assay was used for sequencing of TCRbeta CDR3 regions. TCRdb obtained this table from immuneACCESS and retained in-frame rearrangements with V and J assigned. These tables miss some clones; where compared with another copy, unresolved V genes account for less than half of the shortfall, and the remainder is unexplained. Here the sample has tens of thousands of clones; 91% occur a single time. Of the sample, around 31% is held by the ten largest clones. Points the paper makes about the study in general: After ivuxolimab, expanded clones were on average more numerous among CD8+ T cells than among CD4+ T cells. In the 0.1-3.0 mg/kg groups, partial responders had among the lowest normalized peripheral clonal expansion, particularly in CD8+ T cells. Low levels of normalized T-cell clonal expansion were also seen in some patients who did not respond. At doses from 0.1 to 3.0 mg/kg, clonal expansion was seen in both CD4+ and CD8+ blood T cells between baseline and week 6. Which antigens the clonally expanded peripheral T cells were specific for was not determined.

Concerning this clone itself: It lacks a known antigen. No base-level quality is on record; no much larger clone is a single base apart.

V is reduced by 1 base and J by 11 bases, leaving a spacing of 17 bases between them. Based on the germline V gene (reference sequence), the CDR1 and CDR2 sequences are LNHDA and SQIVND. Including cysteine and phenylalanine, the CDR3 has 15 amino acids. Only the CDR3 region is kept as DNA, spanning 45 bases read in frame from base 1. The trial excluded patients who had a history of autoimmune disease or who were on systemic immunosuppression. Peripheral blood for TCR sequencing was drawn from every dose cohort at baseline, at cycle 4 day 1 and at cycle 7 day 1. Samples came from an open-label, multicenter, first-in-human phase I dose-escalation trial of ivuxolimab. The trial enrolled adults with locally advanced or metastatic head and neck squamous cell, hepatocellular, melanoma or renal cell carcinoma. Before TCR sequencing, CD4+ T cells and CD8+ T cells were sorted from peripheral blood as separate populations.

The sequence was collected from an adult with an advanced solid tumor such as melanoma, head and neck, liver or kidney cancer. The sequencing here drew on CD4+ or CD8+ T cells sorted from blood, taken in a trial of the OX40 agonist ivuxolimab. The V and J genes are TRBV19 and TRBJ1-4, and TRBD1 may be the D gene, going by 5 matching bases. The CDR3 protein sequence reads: CASSIGGDGRRKLFF. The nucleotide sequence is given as TGTGCCAGTAGTATAGGAGGGGACGGACGGAGGAAACTGTTTTTT. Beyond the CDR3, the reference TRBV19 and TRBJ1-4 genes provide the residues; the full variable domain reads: DGGITQSPKYLFRKEGQNVTLSCEQNLNHDAMYWYRQDPGQGLRLIYYSQIVNDFQKGDIAEGYSVSREKKESFPLTVTSAQKNPTAFYLCASSIGGDGRRKLFFGSGTQLSVL.